This entry lists 11 T cell receptor beta chains sequenced from one sample in a study of T cell clones after liver transplantation. Repertoires were generated with immunoSEQ multiplex PCR, while TCRdb's copy carries only in-frame clones and drops some. This sample has roughly 100,000 clones, with about 81% found just once. Sequenced here: CD4+ T cells from blood, sampled around 44 months after liver transplant. Receptors originate from a human patient who received a liver transplant. Some T cells may trace back to the graft donor.

A note on this clone: One junction end does not reproduce the germline sequence, and a read error may be involved. CDR3 sequence (DNA): TGCAGTGCCAAGGGACAGGGGGCGGTATCGTTC. It translates to CSAKGQGAVSF. The J gene is TRBJ2-7, the V gene TRBV20-1, with 12 bases fitting TRBD1. Germline values: CDR1 DFQATT, CDR2 SNEGSKA (reference sequence). This CDR3 is built from 11 residues.

This clone has only one observation. The J gene is TRBJ1-2, the V gene TRBV4-2; D may be TRBD1 (5 bases). The germline V and J ends were trimmed by 0 bases and 4 bases, with 15 bases remaining between them. This CDR3 comprises 16 residues. Germline loops: CDR1 LGHNA, CDR2 YNFKEQ. The CDR3 reads CASSQEGRDLSYGYTF. CDR3 in DNA: TGTGCCAGCAGCCAAGAGGGGAGGGACTTGAGCTATGGCTACACCTTC.

The count of this clone is one. The rearrangement uses TRBV6-5 and TRBJ1-3; unclear D gene. CDR1 and CDR2 (germline): MNHEY, SVGAGI. CDR3 length: 16 residues. V was cut by 0 bases and J by 3 bases, with 12 bases left in between. CDR3 in amino acids: CASSYSRSVGGNTIYF. Written as DNA, the CDR3 is TGTGCCAGCAGTTACTCGAGATCAGTAGGTGGAAACACCATATATTTT.

This chain links TRBV7-2 with TRBJ2-3; 7 bases fit TRBD2. This CDR3 region has 16 residues. Germline loops: CDR1 SGHTA, CDR2 FQGNSA. The junction had 8 bases not matched to a gene; V was cut back by 1 base and J by 4 bases. CDR3 bases: TGTGCCAGCAGCTTAGATGGGACTATAGGGTCAGATACGCAGTATTTT. Translating gives CASSLDGTIGSDTQYF.

The V and J genes are TRBV6-1 and TRBJ1-4, with a weak D call TRBD1 (5 bases). V was shortened by 11 bases and J by 0 bases, with 16 bases between the two germline ends. CDR1 MNHNS and CDR2 SASEGT come from the germline V gene. CDR3 length equals 15 residues. For the CDR3, the DNA is TGTGCCGGCGGAAAGACAGACGCAACTAATGAAAAACTGTTTTTT. Protein sequence: CAGGKTDATNEKLFF.

The V and J genes are TRBV9 and TRBJ1-3; D unresolved. Germline CDR1 SGDLS, CDR2 YYNGEE. There are 14 residues in the CDR3. V was shortened by 4 bases and J by 1 base, with 9 bases between the two germline ends. CDR3 sequence: CASSSTGSGNTIYF. The CDR3 DNA follows: TGTGCCAGCAGCTCCACGGGGTCTGGAAACACCATATATTTT.

This sequence joins TRBV5-1 and TRBJ2-1, with TRBD1 matching 9 bases. The CDR3 extends over 15 amino acids. The germline V gene has CDR1 SGHRS and CDR2 YFSETQ. Trimming took 4 bases from V and 8 from J; bases not matched to a gene: 10. CDR3 residues: CASSADRGLVDEQFF. The CDR3, as DNA: TGCGCCAGCAGCGCCGACAGGGGGTTGGTAGATGAGCAGTTCTTC. Full variable domain (rest looked up from reference TRBV5-1 and TRBJ2-1): KAGVTQTPRYLIKTRGQQVTLSCSPISGHRSVSWYQQTPGQGLQFLFEYFSETQRNKGNFPGRFSGRQFSNSRSEMNVSTLELGDSALYLCASSADRGLVDEQFFGPGTRLTVL.

V gene TRBV4-2 combines with J gene TRBJ1-4, with a possible D match to TRBD1 (6 bases). The CDR3 covers 12 residues. The V end lost 4 bases, the J end lost 8 bases, and 8 bases lay between the germline ends. Germline assignment: CDR1 LGHNA and CDR2 YNFKEQ. This CDR3 reads CASSPDREKLFF. DNA of the CDR3: TGTGCCAGCAGCCCAGACAGGGAAAAACTGTTTTTT.

The V gene is TRBV2, the J gene TRBJ1-2; the D gene is possibly TRBD1 (6 bases). Deletions cut 5 bases from V and 5 bases from J, with 12 bases between. This CDR3 has 13 amino acids. Germline assignment: CDR1 SNHLY and CDR2 FYNNEI. The CDR3 spells CASSRDNLYGYTF. The DNA for the CDR3 is TGTGCCAGCAGTCGGGACAACCTTTATGGCTACACCTTC.

The chain combines TRBV18 with TRBJ2-2; D may match TRBD1 or TRBD2 (5 bases each). Trimming shortened V by 3 bases and J by 0 bases, and 14 bases separated the two germline ends. Germline loops: CDR1 KGHSH, CDR2 LQKENI. CDR3 length: 17 amino acids. CDR3 residues: CASSPLGRFTNTGELFF. CDR3 nucleotide sequence: TGTGCCAGCTCACCCTTGGGACGGTTTACGAACACCGGGGAGCTGTTTTTT.

V gene TRBV28 combines with J gene TRBJ1-4; TRBD1 matches at 8 bases. The CDR3 runs 14 residues. Germline CDR1 and CDR2: MDHEN and SYDVKM. The junction had 4 bases not matched to a gene; V was cut back by 8 bases and J by 2 bases. The CDR3 bases are TGTGCCAGCCAGGGGGCTGGGACTAATGAAAAACTGTTTTTT. This codes for CASQGAGTNEKLFF.